A selection of T cell receptor beta chains follows, all from one sample in a study of blood T cell repertoires in COVID-19. Assay: immunoSEQ multiplex PCR; the TCRdb copy retains only in-frame clones and omits some. The table records about 120,000 clones, more than 75% of them present only once. Material: peripheral blood. Receptors originate from a woman aged 50 to 60 with acute or convalescent COVID-19. Both conserved end residues are part of each CDR3. Each record gives: CDR3 length, clone size, D gene, V gene, J gene, CDR3 protein, CDR3 DNA. A D gene is named only where the DNA matches it firmly. Some rows mark clone size as missing; the rest say once, few, many or name a class of expanded clone.

cdr3_length: 14; clone_size: -; d_call: -; v_call: TRBV18; j_call: TRBJ1-5; cdr3_aa: CASSPTAGYQPQHF; cdr3_nt: TGTGCCAGCTCCCCTACCGCCGGTTATCAGCCCCAGCATTTT
cdr3_length: 12; clone_size: -; d_call: -; v_call: TRBV12-5; j_call: TRBJ1-1; cdr3_aa: CASGIQEIEAFF; cdr3_nt: TGTGCTAGTGGAATACAGGAGATTGAAGCTTTCTTT
cdr3_length: 15; clone_size: -; d_call: TRBD1; v_call: TRBV6-2/TRBV6-3; j_call: TRBJ1-2; cdr3_aa: CASSYSRDRGYGYTF; cdr3_nt: TGTGCCAGCAGTTACTCCCGGGACAGGGGTTACGGCTACACCTTC
cdr3_length: 12; clone_size: once; d_call: -; v_call: TRBV7-6; j_call: TRBJ2-5; cdr3_aa: CASSSREETQYF; cdr3_nt: TGTGCCAGCAGCTCCCGGGAAGAGACCCAGTACTTC
cdr3_length: 17; clone_size: -; d_call: TRBD2; v_call: TRBV5-1; j_call: TRBJ2-7; cdr3_aa: CASSSNPGLAGGREQYF; cdr3_nt: TGCGCCAGCAGCTCCAATCCGGGACTAGCGGGAGGCCGCGAGCAGTACTTC
cdr3_length: 15; clone_size: -; d_call: -; v_call: TRBV4-3; j_call: TRBJ2-1; cdr3_aa: CASSQERPGGDEQFF; cdr3_nt: TGCGCCAGCAGCCAAGAACGACCGGGTGGCGATGAGCAGTTCTTC
cdr3_length: 15; clone_size: -; d_call: -; v_call: TRBV21-1; j_call: TRBJ2-1; cdr3_aa: CASRVSGRAFNEQFF; cdr3_nt: TGTGCCAGCAGGGTTAGCGGGAGGGCCTTCAATGAGCAGTTCTTC
cdr3_length: 17; clone_size: -; d_call: -; v_call: TRBV27; j_call: TRBJ2-5; cdr3_aa: CASSLYGSGGYQETQYF; cdr3_nt: TGTGCCAGCAGTTTATATGGTAGCGGCGGGTACCAAGAGACCCAGTACTTC
cdr3_length: 16; clone_size: once; d_call: TRBD2; v_call: TRBV24-1; j_call: TRBJ2-1; cdr3_aa: CATSDSPSGGAREQFF; cdr3_nt: TGTGCCACCAGTGATTCTCCTAGCGGGGGGGCACGGGAGCAGTTCTTC
cdr3_length: 16; clone_size: -; d_call: TRBD1; v_call: TRBV4-3; j_call: TRBJ1-4; cdr3_aa: CASSQDVGQGPGKLFF; cdr3_nt: TGCGCCAGCAGCCAAGATGTGGGACAGGGCCCGGGAAAACTGTTTTTT
cdr3_length: 14; clone_size: -; d_call: -; v_call: TRBV4-1; j_call: TRBJ1-6; cdr3_aa: CASSQTQGDSPLHF; cdr3_nt: TGCGCCAGCAGCCAAACCCAGGGTGATTCACCCCTCCACTTT
cdr3_length: 13; clone_size: -; d_call: TRBD1; v_call: TRBV2; j_call: TRBJ1-2; cdr3_aa: CASRYRQGGGYTF; cdr3_nt: TGTGCCAGCAGATATAGACAGGGCGGAGGCTACACCTTC
cdr3_length: 16; clone_size: -; d_call: -; v_call: TRBV5-1; j_call: TRBJ1-3; cdr3_aa: CASSLADWTGGNTIYF; cdr3_nt: TGCGCCAGCAGCTTGGCGGACTGGACTGGGGGAAACACCATATATTTT
cdr3_length: 14; clone_size: once; d_call: -; v_call: TRBV30; j_call: TRBJ1-6; cdr3_aa: CAWSPDRRNSPLHF; cdr3_nt: TGTGCCTGGAGCCCAGACAGACGTAATTCACCCCTCCACTTT
cdr3_length: 16; clone_size: few; d_call: -; v_call: TRBV4-3; j_call: TRBJ1-4; cdr3_aa: CASSRVYDSWNEKLFF; cdr3_nt: TGCGCCAGCAGCCGGGTGTATGACAGCTGGAATGAAAAACTGTTTTTT
cdr3_length: 16; clone_size: -; d_call: TRBD1; v_call: TRBV4-3; j_call: TRBJ2-3; cdr3_aa: CASSQVGDRFTDTQYF; cdr3_nt: TGCGCCAGCAGCCAAGTGGGGGACAGGTTCACAGATACGCAGTATTTT
cdr3_length: 12; clone_size: -; d_call: -; v_call: TRBV5-1; j_call: TRBJ2-7; cdr3_aa: CASSLGGLEQYF; cdr3_nt: TGCGCCAGCAGCTTGGGAGGGTTGGAGCAGTACTTC
cdr3_length: 13; clone_size: -; d_call: -; v_call: TRBV2; j_call: TRBJ1-5; cdr3_aa: CASTENSNQPQHF; cdr3_nt: TGTGCCAGCACAGAAAATAGCAATCAGCCCCAGCATTTT
cdr3_length: 16; clone_size: -; d_call: TRBD2; v_call: TRBV7-9; j_call: TRBJ2-1; cdr3_aa: CASSPNPLAVKNEQFF; cdr3_nt: TGTGCCAGCAGTCCTAACCCACTAGCGGTGAAGAATGAGCAGTTCTTC
cdr3_length: 14; clone_size: -; d_call: -; v_call: TRBV7-2; j_call: TRBJ2-2; cdr3_aa: CASSLAQVAGELFF; cdr3_nt: TGTGCCAGCAGCTTAGCTCAAGTAGCCGGGGAGCTGTTTTTT
cdr3_length: 14; clone_size: -; d_call: TRBD2; v_call: TRBV10-1; j_call: TRBJ2-7; cdr3_aa: CASSGTSGGYEQYF; cdr3_nt: TGCGCCAGCAGTGGGACTAGCGGGGGCTACGAGCAGTACTTC
cdr3_length: 13; clone_size: -; d_call: -; v_call: TRBV6-6; j_call: TRBJ1-1; cdr3_aa: CASSYSRKAEAFF; cdr3_nt: TGTGCCAGCAGTTACTCGAGGAAGGCTGAAGCTTTCTTT
cdr3_length: 13; clone_size: -; d_call: -; v_call: TRBV6-5; j_call: TRBJ2-7; cdr3_aa: CASTPGGDHEQYF; cdr3_nt: TGTGCCAGCACCCCAGGAGGGGACCACGAGCAGTACTTC
cdr3_length: 13; clone_size: few; d_call: -; v_call: TRBV27; j_call: TRBJ2-1; cdr3_aa: CASSLLWGDEQFF; cdr3_nt: TGTGCCAGCAGTTTATTGTGGGGCGATGAGCAGTTCTTC
cdr3_length: 14; clone_size: -; d_call: -; v_call: TRBV2; j_call: TRBJ2-1; cdr3_aa: CASSTGATYNEQFF; cdr3_nt: TGTGCCAGCAGTACAGGTGCCACCTACAATGAGCAGTTCTTC
cdr3_length: 14; clone_size: few; d_call: -; v_call: TRBV16; j_call: TRBJ1-2; cdr3_aa: CASSQYLGDYGYTF; cdr3_nt: TGTGCCAGCAGCCAATACTTAGGGGACTATGGCTACACCTTC
cdr3_length: 13; clone_size: -; d_call: -; v_call: TRBV6-2/TRBV6-3; j_call: TRBJ1-2; cdr3_aa: CASSPTAQDGYTF; cdr3_nt: TGTGCCAGCAGTCCGACAGCTCAGGATGGCTACACCTTC
cdr3_length: 15; clone_size: -; d_call: -; v_call: TRBV19; j_call: TRBJ2-3; cdr3_aa: CASSLQGIRTDTQYF; cdr3_nt: TGTGCCAGTAGCTTACAGGGAATCAGGACAGATACGCAGTATTTT
cdr3_length: 17; clone_size: -; d_call: TRBD1; v_call: TRBV4-2; j_call: TRBJ1-5; cdr3_aa: CASSQESEGAQISPQHF; cdr3_nt: TGTGCCAGCAGCCAAGAGTCGGAGGGGGCCCAAATCTCGCCCCAGCATTTT
cdr3_length: 14; clone_size: -; d_call: TRBD2; v_call: TRBV10-3; j_call: TRBJ2-5; cdr3_aa: CAISGGGNEETQYF; cdr3_nt: TGTGCCATCAGTGGGGGGGGGAACGAAGAGACCCAGTACTTC
cdr3_length: 14; clone_size: -; d_call: TRBD1; v_call: TRBV6-5; j_call: TRBJ1-1; cdr3_aa: CASSRGQPNTEAFF; cdr3_nt: TGTGCCAGCAGCCGGGGACAGCCGAACACTGAAGCTTTCTTT
cdr3_length: 15; clone_size: -; d_call: -; v_call: TRBV6-5; j_call: TRBJ1-1; cdr3_aa: CASSFVRDLNTEAFF; cdr3_nt: TGTGCCAGCAGTTTTGTCAGGGATCTGAACACTGAAGCTTTCTTT
cdr3_length: 14; clone_size: -; d_call: TRBD2; v_call: TRBV27; j_call: TRBJ2-3; cdr3_aa: CASRLAGSGDTQYF; cdr3_nt: TGTGCCAGCCGGCTAGCGGGATCGGGGGATACGCAGTATTTT
cdr3_length: 14; clone_size: once; d_call: TRBD2; v_call: TRBV3-1/TRBV3-2; j_call: TRBJ2-1; cdr3_aa: CASSLSGHFNEQFF; cdr3_nt: TGTGCCAGCAGCCTTAGCGGGCACTTCAATGAGCAGTTCTTC
cdr3_length: 16; clone_size: -; d_call: -; v_call: TRBV19; j_call: TRBJ1-1; cdr3_aa: CASSMGARARTTEAFF; cdr3_nt: TGTGCCAGTAGTATGGGGGCGAGGGCGAGGACGACTGAAGCTTTCTTT
cdr3_length: 19; clone_size: -; d_call: TRBD2; v_call: TRBV7-2; j_call: TRBJ2-5; cdr3_aa: CASSPPWLAGGPDQETQYF; cdr3_nt: TGTGCCAGCAGCCCGCCATGGCTAGCGGGAGGGCCGGATCAAGAGACCCAGTACTTC
cdr3_length: 14; clone_size: -; d_call: TRBD1; v_call: TRBV2; j_call: TRBJ1-2; cdr3_aa: CASRRDRGNYGYTF; cdr3_nt: TGTGCCAGCAGACGGGACAGGGGAAACTATGGCTACACCTTC
cdr3_length: 16; clone_size: -; d_call: TRBD1; v_call: TRBV11-2; j_call: TRBJ2-2; cdr3_aa: CASSLAGTGYTGELFF; cdr3_nt: TGTGCCAGCAGCTTAGCAGGGACAGGGTACACCGGGGAGCTGTTTTTT
cdr3_length: 15; clone_size: -; d_call: -; v_call: TRBV10-3; j_call: TRBJ2-1; cdr3_aa: CAISGTSGPNNEQFF; cdr3_nt: TGTGCCATCAGTGGAACTTCAGGCCCAAACAATGAGCAGTTCTTC
cdr3_length: 18; clone_size: -; d_call: TRBD2; v_call: TRBV24-1; j_call: TRBJ2-2; cdr3_aa: CATSDGSGGALNTGELFF; cdr3_nt: TGTGCCACCAGTGATGGGAGCGGGGGGGCATTGAACACCGGGGAGCTGTTTTTT
cdr3_length: 16; clone_size: once; d_call: -; v_call: TRBV10-2; j_call: TRBJ1-1; cdr3_aa: CASRHLTGRGNTEAFF; cdr3_nt: TGCGCCAGCAGGCACCTGACAGGTAGAGGGAACACTGAAGCTTTCTTT
cdr3_length: 14; clone_size: -; d_call: TRBD2; v_call: TRBV5-1; j_call: TRBJ2-5; cdr3_aa: CASSLVPGGETQYF; cdr3_nt: TGCGCCAGCAGCTTGGTGCCGGGAGGGGAGACCCAGTACTTC
cdr3_length: 15; clone_size: -; d_call: TRBD1; v_call: TRBV29-1; j_call: TRBJ1-4; cdr3_aa: CSVGGQFATNEKLFF; cdr3_nt: TGCAGCGTTGGGGGACAGTTTGCAACTAATGAAAAACTGTTTTTT
cdr3_length: 12; clone_size: -; d_call: -; v_call: TRBV29-1; j_call: TRBJ2-1; cdr3_aa: CSARTEYNEQFF; cdr3_nt: TGCAGCGCCCGGACAGAGTACAATGAGCAGTTCTTC
cdr3_length: 13; clone_size: -; d_call: -; v_call: TRBV18; j_call: TRBJ1-1; cdr3_aa: CASSPWGGTEAFF; cdr3_nt: TGTGCCAGCTCACCGTGGGGGGGCACTGAAGCTTTCTTT